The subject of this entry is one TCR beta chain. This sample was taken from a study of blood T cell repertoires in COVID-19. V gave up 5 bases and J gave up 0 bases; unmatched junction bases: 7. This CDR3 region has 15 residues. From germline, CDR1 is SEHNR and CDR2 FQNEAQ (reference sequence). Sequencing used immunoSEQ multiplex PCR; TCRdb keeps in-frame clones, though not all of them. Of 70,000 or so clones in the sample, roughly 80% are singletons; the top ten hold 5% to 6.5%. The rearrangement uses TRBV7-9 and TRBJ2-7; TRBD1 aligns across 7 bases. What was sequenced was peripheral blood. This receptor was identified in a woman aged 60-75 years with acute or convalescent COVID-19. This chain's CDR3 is CASSGDRAFSYEQYF. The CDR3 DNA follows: TGTGCCAGCAGCGGAGACAGGGCCTTCTCCTACGAGCAGTACTTC. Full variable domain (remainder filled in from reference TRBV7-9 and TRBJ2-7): DTGVSQNPRHKITKRGQNVTFRCDPISEHNRLYWYRQTLGQGPEFLTYFQNEAQLEKSRLLSDRFSAERPKGSFSTLEIQRTEQGDSAMYLCASSGDRAFSYEQYFGPGTRLTVT.